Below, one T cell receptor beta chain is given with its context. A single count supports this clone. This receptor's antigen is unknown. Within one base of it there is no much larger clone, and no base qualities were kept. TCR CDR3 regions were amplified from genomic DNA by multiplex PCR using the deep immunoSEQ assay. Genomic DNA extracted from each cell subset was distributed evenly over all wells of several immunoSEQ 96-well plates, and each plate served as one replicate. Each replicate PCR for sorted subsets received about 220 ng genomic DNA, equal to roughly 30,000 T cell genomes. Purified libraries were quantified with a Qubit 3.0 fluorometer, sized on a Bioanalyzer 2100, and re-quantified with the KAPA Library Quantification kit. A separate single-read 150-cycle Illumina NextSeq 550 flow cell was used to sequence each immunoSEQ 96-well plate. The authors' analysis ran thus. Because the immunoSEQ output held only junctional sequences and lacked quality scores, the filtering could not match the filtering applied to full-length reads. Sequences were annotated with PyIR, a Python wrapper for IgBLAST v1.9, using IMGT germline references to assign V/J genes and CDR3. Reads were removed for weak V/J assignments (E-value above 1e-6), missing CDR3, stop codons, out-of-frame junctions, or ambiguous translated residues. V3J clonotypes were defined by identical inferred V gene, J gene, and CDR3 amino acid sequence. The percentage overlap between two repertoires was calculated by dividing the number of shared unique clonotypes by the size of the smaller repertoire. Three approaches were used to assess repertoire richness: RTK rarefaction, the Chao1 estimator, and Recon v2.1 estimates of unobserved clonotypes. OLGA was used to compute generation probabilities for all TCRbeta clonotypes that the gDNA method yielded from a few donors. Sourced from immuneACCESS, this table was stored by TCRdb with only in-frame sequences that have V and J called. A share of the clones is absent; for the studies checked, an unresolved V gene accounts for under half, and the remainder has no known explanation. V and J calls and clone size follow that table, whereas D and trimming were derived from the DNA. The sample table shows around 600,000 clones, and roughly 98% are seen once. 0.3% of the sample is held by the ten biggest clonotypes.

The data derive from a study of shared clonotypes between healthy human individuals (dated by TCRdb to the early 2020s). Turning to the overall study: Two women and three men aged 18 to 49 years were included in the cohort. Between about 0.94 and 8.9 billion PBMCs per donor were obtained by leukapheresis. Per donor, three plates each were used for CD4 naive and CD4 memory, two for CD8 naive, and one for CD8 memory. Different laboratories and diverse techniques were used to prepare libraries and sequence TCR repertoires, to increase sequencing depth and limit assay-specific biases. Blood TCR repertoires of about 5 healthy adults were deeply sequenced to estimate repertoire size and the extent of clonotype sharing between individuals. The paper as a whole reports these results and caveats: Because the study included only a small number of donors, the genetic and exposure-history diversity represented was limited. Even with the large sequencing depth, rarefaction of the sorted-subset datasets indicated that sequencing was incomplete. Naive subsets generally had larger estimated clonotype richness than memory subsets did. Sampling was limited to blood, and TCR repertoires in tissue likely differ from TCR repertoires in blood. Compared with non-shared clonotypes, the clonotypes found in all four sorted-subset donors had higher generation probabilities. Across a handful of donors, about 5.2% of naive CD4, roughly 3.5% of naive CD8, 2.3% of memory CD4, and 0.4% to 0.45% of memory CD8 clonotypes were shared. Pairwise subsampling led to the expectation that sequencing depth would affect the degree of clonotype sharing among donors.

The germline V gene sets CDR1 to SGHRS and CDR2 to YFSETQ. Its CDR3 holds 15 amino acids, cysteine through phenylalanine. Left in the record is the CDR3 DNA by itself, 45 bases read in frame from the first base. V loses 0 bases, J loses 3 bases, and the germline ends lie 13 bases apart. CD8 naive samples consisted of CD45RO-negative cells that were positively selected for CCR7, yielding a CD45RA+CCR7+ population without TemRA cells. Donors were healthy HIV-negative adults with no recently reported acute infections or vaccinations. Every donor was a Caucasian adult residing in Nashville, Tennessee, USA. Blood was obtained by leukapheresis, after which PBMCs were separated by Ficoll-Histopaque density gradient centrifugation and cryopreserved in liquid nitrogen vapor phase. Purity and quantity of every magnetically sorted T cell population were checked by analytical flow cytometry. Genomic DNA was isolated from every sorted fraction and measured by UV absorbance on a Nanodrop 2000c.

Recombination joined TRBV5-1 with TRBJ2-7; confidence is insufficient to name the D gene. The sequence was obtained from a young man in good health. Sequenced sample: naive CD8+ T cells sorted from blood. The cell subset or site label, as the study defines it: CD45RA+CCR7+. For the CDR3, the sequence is CASSLGLTQYYEQYF. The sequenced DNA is TGCGCCAGCAGCTTGGGACTCACCCAATACTACGAGCAGTACTTC.